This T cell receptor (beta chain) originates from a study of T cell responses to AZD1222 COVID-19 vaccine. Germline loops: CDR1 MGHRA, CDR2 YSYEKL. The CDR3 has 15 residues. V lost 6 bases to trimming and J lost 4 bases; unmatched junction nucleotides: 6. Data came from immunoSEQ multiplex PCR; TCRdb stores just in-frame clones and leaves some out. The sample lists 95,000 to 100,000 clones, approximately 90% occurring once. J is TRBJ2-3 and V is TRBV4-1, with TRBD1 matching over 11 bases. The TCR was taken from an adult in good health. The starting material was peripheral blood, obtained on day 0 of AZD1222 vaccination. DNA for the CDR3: TGCGCCAGCAGTCTCCGGGACAGGGGGGCAGATACGCAGTATTTT. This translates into CASSLRDRGADTQYF.